These T cell receptor beta chains were read from a single sample in a study of T cell responses to AZD1222 COVID-19 vaccine. Profiled with immunoSEQ multiplex PCR; TCRdb holds only in-frame clones, not every one. The repertoire has about 110,000 clones, approximately 85% of them found once; the top ten carry 9.5% to 15%. Sample: peripheral blood, taken on day 0 of MenACWY control vaccination. These receptors all come from an adult in good health. The CDR3 runs from the conserved cysteine through the conserved F or W. A D gene is named only where the DNA matches it firmly. Not every row has a clone size; where given, it reads once, few, many or a size class.

d_gene,j_gene,v_gene,abundance,CDR3nt,CDR3aa
-,TRBJ2-2,TRBV28,-,TGTGCCAGCAGTTTAACTACCGTTTCCGTCGGGGAGCTGTTTTTT,CASSLTTVSVGELFF
TRBD1,TRBJ1-1,TRBV18,-,TGTGCCAGCTCACCCACCGGGACAGGGACCACTGAAGCTTTCTTT,CASSPTGTGTTEAFF
-,TRBJ1-2,TRBV5-5,few,TGTGCCAGCAGCTTGGACGGGGTAGCTAACTATGGCTACACCTTC,CASSLDGVANYGYTF
-,TRBJ1-1,TRBV5-1,few,TGCGCCAGCAGCTTGGGAGGGAACACTGAAGCTTTCTTT,CASSLGGNTEAFF
-,TRBJ1-1,TRBV11-2,-,TGTGCCAGCAGCTTAAGTGGGAACACTGAAGCTTTCTTT,CASSLSGNTEAFF
-,TRBJ2-2,TRBV7-9,-,TGTGCCAGCAGCTTAGCGTCTTGGCCCGGGGAGCTGTTTTTT,CASSLASWPGELFF
-,TRBJ1-1,TRBV7-8,-,TGTGCCAGCAGCCCTGGGACGCCCGGCACTGAAGCTTTCTTT,CASSPGTPGTEAFF
-,TRBJ2-7,TRBV2,once,TGTGCCAGCAGTGCGGCAGGCGATTTGTACGAGCAGTACTTC,CASSAAGDLYEQYF
TRBD1,TRBJ1-2,TRBV19,-,TGTGCCAGTAGTATCATGGGACAGGCAAGGGGCTACACCTTC,CASSIMGQARGYTF
TRBD1,TRBJ1-1,TRBV4-1,many,TGCGCCAGTTTATACAGGGGGACGACTGAAGCTTTCTTT,CASLYRGTTEAFF
-,TRBJ2-5,TRBV27,-,TGTGCCAGCAGTTTTTCGGGAACTCAAGAGACCCAGTACTTC,CASSFSGTQETQYF
-,TRBJ2-3,TRBV19,-,TGTGCCAGCTCGAAATTTGACAGCACAGATACGCAGTATTTT,CASSKFDSTDTQYF
-,TRBJ2-1,TRBV9,-,TGTGCCAGCAGCGTCGAACCGGGATTTTATGAGCAGTTCTTC,CASSVEPGFYEQFF
TRBD2,TRBJ2-1,TRBV5-4,-,TGTGCCAGCAGCTTGGGGCTAGCGGGAGTAACCAATGAGCAGTTCTTC,CASSLGLAGVTNEQFF
TRBD1,TRBJ1-5,TRBV5-5,-,TGTGCCAGCAGCGGAGACAGGGGGCAGGGTCAGCCCCAGCATTTT,CASSGDRGQGQPQHF
-,TRBJ1-3,TRBV7-2,-,TGTGCCAGCAGCTTCACCCTTGGAAACACCATATATTTT,CASSFTLGNTIYF
-,TRBJ2-7,TRBV4-3,-,TGCGCCAGCAGCCAAGAATGGGGTCCCTACACGAGCGAGCAGTACTTC,CASSQEWGPYTSEQYF
-,TRBJ1-1,TRBV6-6,-,TGTGCCAGCAGTTACTCGTATCCCCCGAACACTGAAGCTTTCTTT,CASSYSYPPNTEAFF
TRBD2,TRBJ2-1,TRBV3-1/TRBV3-2,-,TGTGCCAGCACCCCGACTAGCGGGAACTACAATGAGCAGTTCTTC,CASTPTSGNYNEQFF
-,TRBJ2-3,TRBV18,-,TGTGCCAGCTCACCCCCTGCCGCTAGCACAGATACGCAGTATTTT,CASSPPAASTDTQYF
-,TRBJ2-6,TRBV7-8,once,TGTGCCAGCAGCTTAGTATTTCCGAGTTCTGGGGCCAACGTCCTGACTTTC,CASSLVFPSSGANVLTF
-,TRBJ1-1,TRBV2,-,TGTGCCAGCGCGCGAAAGGGCCCAGGGGTCGGTTCGGTGAACACTGAAGCTTTCTTT,CASARKGPGVGSVNTEAFF
TRBD1,TRBJ2-3,TRBV5-4,-,TGTGCCAGCAGCCTGGGACAGGGGAGCACAGATACGCAGTATTTT,CASSLGQGSTDTQYF
TRBD1,TRBJ1-6,TRBV7-9,-,TGTGCCAGCAGCCCACAGGGGGCGTATAATTCACCCCTCCACTTT,CASSPQGAYNSPLHF
-,TRBJ2-1,TRBV5-1,-,TGCGCCAGCAGCCCCCGGGCCAGCGGCAATGAGCAGTTCTTC,CASSPRASGNEQFF
TRBD2,TRBJ2-7,TRBV7-2,-,TGTGCCAGCAGCTCCGGACTAGCGGGAGTCTCCTACGAGCAGTACTTC,CASSSGLAGVSYEQYF
TRBD1,TRBJ2-7,TRBV2,-,TGTGCCACTAAGGACAGGACCTACGAGCAGTACTTC,CATKDRTYEQYF
-,TRBJ2-3,TRBV5-4,-,TGTGCCAGCAGCTTGGCACTTTTTCCAGATACGCAGTATTTT,CASSLALFPDTQYF
-,TRBJ1-3,TRBV7-2,-,TGTGCCAGCAGCCCCCAGGTGGGGGACTCTGGAAACACCATATATTTT,CASSPQVGDSGNTIYF
TRBD1,TRBJ1-3,TRBV3-1/TRBV3-2,-,TGTGCCAGCAGCCAAGTGTTGGCAGGGGGAAACATCCAGGACACCATATATTTT,CASSQVLAGGNIQDTIYF
-,TRBJ2-7,TRBV7-2,-,TGTGCCAGCAGCTTGGAACGGACTTACGAGCAGTACTTC,CASSLERTYEQYF
TRBD1,TRBJ1-2,TRBV30,-,TGTGCCTGGAGTGTACCAGGGGGATTCAGCTATGGCTACACCTTC,CAWSVPGGFSYGYTF
TRBD1,TRBJ1-4,TRBV19,once,TGTGCCAGTTGGGACAGGGGCAGGGAAAAACTGTTTTTT,CASWDRGREKLFF
TRBD2,TRBJ2-2,TRBV27,-,TGTGCCAGCAGTTTACTTAGCGGGGGCGGGGTCGGGGAGCTGTTTTTT,CASSLLSGGGVGELFF
TRBD1,TRBJ2-7,TRBV6-4,-,TGTGCCGACGCCGGGGACAGCACATACGAGCAGTACTTC,CADAGDSTYEQYF
-,TRBJ2-2,TRBV5-1,-,TGCGCCAGCAGAGAATCGGCCGGGGAGCTGTTTTTT,CASRESAGELFF
-,TRBJ2-1,TRBV24-1,once,TGTGCCACCAGTGGCCCGGGACACATGACCTACAATGAGCAGTTCTTC,CATSGPGHMTYNEQFF
-,TRBJ2-1,TRBV9,-,TGTGCCAGCAGCGTAGCCGAGGCCTCCTACAATGAGCAGTTCTTC,CASSVAEASYNEQFF
-,TRBJ1-5,TRBV28,once,TGTGCCAGCAGCCCCCTCCAGATGAATCAGCCCCAGCATTTT,CASSPLQMNQPQHF
-,TRBJ1-5,TRBV19,-,TGTGCCAGTAGTAGGGACATTTACAATCAGCCCCAGCATTTT,CASSRDIYNQPQHF
TRBD2,TRBJ2-2,TRBV30,-,TGTGCCCGGGGGGACCCATATGTAGGGGAGCTGTTTTTT,CARGDPYVGELFF
-,TRBJ1-5,TRBV30,-,TGTGCCTGGAGTGTAGGGGCCGACACAAGCAATCAGCCCCAGCATTTT,CAWSVGADTSNQPQHF
-,TRBJ2-1,TRBV5-1,-,TGCGCCAGCAGCTTTCAGTCCCTGGGCTACAATGAGCAGTTCTTC,CASSFQSLGYNEQFF
-,TRBJ2-1,TRBV6-5,-,TGTGCCAGCAGTTACTCCGGAGAGTATCTGGGGAATGAGCAGTTCTTC,CASSYSGEYLGNEQFF
-,TRBJ2-6,TRBV15,-,TGTGCCACCAGCAGAGGGAGGGGCACTTCTGGGGCCAACGTCCTGACTTTC,CATSRGRGTSGANVLTF
-,TRBJ1-2,TRBV5-6,few,TGTGCCAGCAGCCGCGACCGAGACTATGGCTACACCTTC,CASSRDRDYGYTF
-,TRBJ1-2,TRBV12-3/TRBV12-4,-,TGTGCCAGCACTTTGGAGGGGAGCTATGGCTACACCTTC,CASTLEGSYGYTF
-,TRBJ1-6,TRBV7-3,once,TGTGCCAGCAGCAAGGACAGCAATAATTCACCCCTCCACTTT,CASSKDSNNSPLHF
TRBD1,TRBJ1-2,TRBV4-3,-,TGCGCCAGCAGCCAAGACCCCAGGGGGTATGGCTACACCTTC,CASSQDPRGYGYTF
TRBD1,TRBJ2-7,TRBV19,-,TGTGCCAGTAGTAGAAGACAGGGGGGGTACGAGCAGTACTTC,CASSRRQGGYEQYF
-,TRBJ2-2,TRBV7-2,-,TGTGCCAGCAGCTTAGCCCCCGAAGTAGGGGCCGGGGAGCTGTTTTTT,CASSLAPEVGAGELFF
-,TRBJ1-1,TRBV19,-,TGTGCCAGTAGTTCTCTGACGACGCGGCACACTGAAGCTTTCTTT,CASSSLTTRHTEAFF
TRBD1,TRBJ1-6,TRBV4-1,-,TGCGCCAGCAGCCAAATACAGGGGGATAATTCACCCCTCCACTTT,CASSQIQGDNSPLHF